A selection of T cell receptor beta chains follows, all from one sample in a study of blood T cell repertoires in COVID-19. Some clones are missing from TCRdb's copy, which holds only in-frame ones; the method was immunoSEQ multiplex PCR. The table lists around 70,000 clones, roughly 89% of them singletons. Sample: peripheral blood. The source of these receptors is a man at least 80 years old with acute or convalescent COVID-19. Both conserved end residues are part of each CDR3. D genes are given only for firm matches. Not every row has a clone size; where given, it reads once, few, many or a size class.

v_gene: TRBV7-9; j_gene: TRBJ1-2; abundance: once; d_gene: TRBD1; CDR3aa: CASSSFPHRGPRNYGYTF; CDR3nt: TGTGCCAGCAGCTCCTTTCCGCACAGGGGTCCTCGAAACTATGGCTACACCTTC
v_gene: TRBV29-1; j_gene: TRBJ1-3; abundance: -; d_gene: -; CDR3aa: CSVVPNGRGNTIYF; CDR3nt: TGCAGCGTTGTACCCAACGGGAGAGGAAACACCATATATTTT
v_gene: TRBV11-2; j_gene: TRBJ2-1; abundance: -; d_gene: TRBD2; CDR3aa: CASSEILAGATYNEQFF; CDR3nt: TGTGCCAGCAGCGAAATCCTAGCGGGAGCTACCTACAATGAGCAGTTCTTC
v_gene: TRBV12-3/TRBV12-4; j_gene: TRBJ1-1; abundance: -; d_gene: -; CDR3aa: CASSYRNTEAFF; CDR3nt: TGTGCCAGCAGTTACAGGAACACTGAAGCTTTCTTT
v_gene: TRBV5-1; j_gene: TRBJ2-6; abundance: -; d_gene: TRBD1; CDR3aa: CASSSGQFEANVLTF; CDR3nt: TGCGCCAGCAGCTCGGGACAGTTTGAGGCCAACGTCCTGACTTTC
v_gene: TRBV25-1; j_gene: TRBJ1-1; abundance: -; d_gene: -; CDR3aa: CASSEWAGDTEAFF; CDR3nt: TGTGCCAGCAGTGAATGGGCAGGGGACACTGAAGCTTTCTTT
v_gene: TRBV6-1; j_gene: TRBJ2-3; abundance: -; d_gene: -; CDR3aa: CASSEQENTDTQYF; CDR3nt: TGTGCCAGCAGTGAACAGGAAAACACAGATACGCAGTATTTT
v_gene: TRBV19; j_gene: TRBJ1-5; abundance: -; d_gene: TRBD1; CDR3aa: CASSIRQGDQPQHF; CDR3nt: TGTGCCAGTAGTATCCGACAGGGGGACCAGCCCCAGCATTTT
v_gene: TRBV5-6; j_gene: TRBJ2-3; abundance: -; d_gene: TRBD2; CDR3aa: CASSLRVAGSTDTQYF; CDR3nt: TGTGCCAGCAGCTTGAGGGTAGCGGGAAGCACAGATACGCAGTATTTT
v_gene: TRBV7-3; j_gene: TRBJ2-1; abundance: -; d_gene: -; CDR3aa: CASSLQGPLGDEQFF; CDR3nt: TGTGCCAGCAGCTTACAGGGGCCCCTGGGGGATGAGCAGTTCTTC
v_gene: TRBV5-1; j_gene: TRBJ2-1; abundance: -; d_gene: TRBD1; CDR3aa: CASSLTGGSYNEQFF; CDR3nt: TGCGCCAGCAGCTTGACAGGGGGCTCCTACAATGAGCAGTTCTTC